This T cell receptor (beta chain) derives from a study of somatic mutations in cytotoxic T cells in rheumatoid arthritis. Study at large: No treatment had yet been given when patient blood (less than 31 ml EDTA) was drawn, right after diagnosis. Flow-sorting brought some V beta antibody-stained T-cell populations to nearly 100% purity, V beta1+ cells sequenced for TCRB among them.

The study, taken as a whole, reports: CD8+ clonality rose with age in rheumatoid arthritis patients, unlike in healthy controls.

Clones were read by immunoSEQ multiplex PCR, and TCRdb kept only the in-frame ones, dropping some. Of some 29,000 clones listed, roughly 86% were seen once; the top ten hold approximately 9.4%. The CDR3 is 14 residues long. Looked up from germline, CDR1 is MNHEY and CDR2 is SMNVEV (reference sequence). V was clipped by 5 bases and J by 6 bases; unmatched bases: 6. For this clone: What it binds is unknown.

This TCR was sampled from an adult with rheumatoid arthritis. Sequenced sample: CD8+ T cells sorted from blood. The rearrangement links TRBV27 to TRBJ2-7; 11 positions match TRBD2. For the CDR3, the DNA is TGTGCCAGCAGTCTCGGGACTAGCGGCCTCGAGCAGTACTTC. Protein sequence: CASSLGTSGLEQYF.